This T cell receptor beta chain was observed in a study of T cell responses to AZD1222 COVID-19 vaccine. Produced via immunoSEQ multiplex PCR; TCRdb's table is partial and in-frame only. The sample has 60,000 to 75,000 clones; roughly 85% are singletons. The CDR3 runs to 16 residues. CDR1 SNHLY and CDR2 FYNNEI come from the germline V gene. V lost 7 bases to trimming and J lost 3 bases; unmatched junction nucleotides: 8. It was second doses at about 4 or about 12 weeks that were pooled. The table lists this clone with a count of one. The chain employs TRBV2 and TRBJ1-4, with TRBD1 matching over 10 bases. The sequence came from an adult who received the AZD1222 COVID-19 vaccine. Source: peripheral blood, taken 28 days after the second AZD1222 dose. The DNA for the CDR3 is TGTGCCAGCAATCGACAGGGGGCATCAGCTAATGAAAAACTGTTTTTT. Its protein is CASNRQGASANEKLFF.